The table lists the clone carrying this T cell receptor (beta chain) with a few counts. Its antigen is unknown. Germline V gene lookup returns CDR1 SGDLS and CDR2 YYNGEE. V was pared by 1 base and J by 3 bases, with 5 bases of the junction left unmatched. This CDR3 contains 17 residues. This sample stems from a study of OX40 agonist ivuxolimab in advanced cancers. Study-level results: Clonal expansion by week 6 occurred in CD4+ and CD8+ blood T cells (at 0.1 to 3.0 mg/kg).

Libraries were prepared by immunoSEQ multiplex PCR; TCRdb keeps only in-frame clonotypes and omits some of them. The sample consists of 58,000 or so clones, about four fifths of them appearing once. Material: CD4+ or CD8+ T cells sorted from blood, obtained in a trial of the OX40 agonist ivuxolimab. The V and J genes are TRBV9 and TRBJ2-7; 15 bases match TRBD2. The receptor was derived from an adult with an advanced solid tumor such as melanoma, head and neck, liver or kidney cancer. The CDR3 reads CASSVSWTSGGDYEQYF. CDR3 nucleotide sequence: TGTGCCAGCAGCGTATCGTGGACTAGCGGGGGGGACTACGAGCAGTACTTC.